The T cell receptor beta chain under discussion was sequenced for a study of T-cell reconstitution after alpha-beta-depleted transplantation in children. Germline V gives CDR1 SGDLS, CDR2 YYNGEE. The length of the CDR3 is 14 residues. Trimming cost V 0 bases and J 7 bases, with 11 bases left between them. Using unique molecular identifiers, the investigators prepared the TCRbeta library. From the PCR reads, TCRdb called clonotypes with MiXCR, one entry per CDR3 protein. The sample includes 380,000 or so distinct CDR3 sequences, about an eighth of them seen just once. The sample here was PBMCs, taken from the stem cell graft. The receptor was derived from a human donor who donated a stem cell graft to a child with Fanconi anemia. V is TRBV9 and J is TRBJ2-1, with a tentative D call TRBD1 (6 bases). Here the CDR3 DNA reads TGTGCCAGCAGCGTAGAAAACAGGGATAATGAGCAGTTCTTC. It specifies CASSVENRDNEQFF. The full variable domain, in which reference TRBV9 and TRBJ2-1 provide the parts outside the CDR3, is DSGVTQTPKHLITATGQRVTLRCSPRSGDLSVYWYQQSLDQGLQFLIQYYNGEERAKGNILERFSAQQFPDLHSELNLSSLELGDSALYFCASSVENRDNEQFFGPGTRLTVL.